These T cell receptor beta chains were read from a single sample in a study of blood T cell repertoires in COVID-19. Repertoires were generated with immunoSEQ multiplex PCR, while TCRdb's copy carries only in-frame clones and drops some. The repertoire has under 200,000 clones, roughly 90% of them found once; the top ten carry around 1.5%. Sequenced input: peripheral blood. The receptors stem from a man aged 18 to 35 with active or convalescent COVID-19. Each CDR3 is given with its conserved first and last residue. Each record gives: J gene, clone size, D gene, V gene, CDR3 DNA, CDR3 protein. D genes are given only for firm matches. Clone sizes are given selectively: once, few, many, or a class where the clone is expanded.

>TRBJ1-1|once|.|TRBV6-6
TGTGCCAGCAGTTACTCAACTAAGAACACTGAAGCTTTCTTT
CASSYSTKNTEAFF
>TRBJ1-1|.|.|TRBV6-5
TGTGCCAGCAGTTACTCGGGGGGGGCTACTGAAGCTTTCTTT
CASSYSGGATEAFF
>TRBJ2-3|.|.|TRBV6-5
TGTGCCACCAAATACGGACTGCCTAGCACAGATACGCAGTATTTT
CATKYGLPSTDTQYF
>TRBJ2-6|.|TRBD1|TRBV7-2
TGTGCCAGCAGCTCTCAGGACAGGGGAGGCTCTGGGGCCAACGTCCTGACTTTC
CASSSQDRGGSGANVLTF
>TRBJ2-3|.|TRBD2|TRBV5-6
TGTGCCAGCAGCTTGGCCGGGCTAGCGGGGGTCAGGGATACGCAGTATTTT
CASSLAGLAGVRDTQYF
>TRBJ1-4|.|TRBD1|TRBV5-1
TGCGCCAGCAGCAGTGACAGGGGGCCTCCTAATGAAAAACTGTTTTTT
CASSSDRGPPNEKLFF
>TRBJ2-1|.|TRBD2|TRBV5-1
TGCGCCAGCAGCTCCCGGGGGGGAAGCTCCTACAATGAGCAGTTCTTC
CASSSRGGSSYNEQFF
>TRBJ1-2|few|.|TRBV4-3
TGCGCCAGCAGCTCCCACAGGGAAGTTGGCTACACCTTC
CASSSHREVGYTF
>TRBJ1-2|.|.|TRBV19
TGTGCCAGTATGGGGCCAGGGAACCTATATGGCTACACCTTC
CASMGPGNLYGYTF
>TRBJ1-2|few|.|TRBV11-2
TGTGCCAGCAGCTTAACGGGGGACGGCTACACCTTC
CASSLTGDGYTF
>TRBJ1-1|.|.|TRBV12-3/TRBV12-4
TGTGCCAGCAGTCCAGGCCGAAACACTGAAGCTTTCTTT
CASSPGRNTEAFF
>TRBJ2-4|.|.|TRBV7-2
TGTGCCAGCAGCTTTTTTGTCGGCAAAAACATTCAGTACTTC
CASSFFVGKNIQYF
>TRBJ2-1|.|.|TRBV12-3/TRBV12-4
TGTGCCAGCAGTTTTGGGGGCCACAATGAGCAGTTCTTC
CASSFGGHNEQFF
>TRBJ2-5|.|TRBD1|TRBV7-2
TGTGCCAGCAGCTCCTGGACAGGGCCCCAAGAGACCCAGTACTTC
CASSSWTGPQETQYF
>TRBJ1-4|.|TRBD1|TRBV6-1
TGTGCCAGCAGTGGCCCGGACAGGGGTACTAATGAAAAACTGTTTTTT
CASSGPDRGTNEKLFF
>TRBJ1-1|.|.|TRBV30
TGTGCCTGGACCCCCGAGCCGAGGTTGATGGCTTTCTTT
CAWTPEPRLMAFF
>TRBJ2-3|.|TRBD1|TRBV24-1
TGTGCCACCAGTGACGTCCCGGGACAGGGAGATACGCAGTATTTT
CATSDVPGQGDTQYF
>TRBJ1-6|.|TRBD1|TRBV6-1
TGTGCCAGCAGTGAACTAACAGGGGGCTCAGATTCACCCCTCCACTTT
CASSELTGGSDSPLHF
>TRBJ2-7|.|TRBD2|TRBV6-6
TGTGCCAGCAGCCTGTCCTTCCCCGGGACTAGCGGGGGGGCTGTCGACGAGCAGTACTTC
CASSLSFPGTSGGAVDEQYF
>TRBJ1-2|.|TRBD1|TRBV19
TGTGCCAGTAGTAGGGGACAGTCCAAAACCTATGGCTACACCTTC
CASSRGQSKTYGYTF
>TRBJ1-4|.|.|TRBV7-6
TGTGCCAGCAGCTTAGGATCGTCGGGGGTTAACGAAAAACTGTTTTTT
CASSLGSSGVNEKLFF
>TRBJ1-1|.|.|TRBV5-4
TGTGCCAGCAGCTTGGGTCGGAGTAGGATGAACACTGAAGCTTTCTTT
CASSLGRSRMNTEAFF
>TRBJ2-7|.|TRBD1|TRBV30
TGTGCCTGGGAAGGGTCGGGACAGGGGACGTCCGAGCAGTACTTC
CAWEGSGQGTSEQYF
>TRBJ2-1|once|TRBD1|TRBV15
TGTGCCACCAGCAGAGCTAACCCCGGGACAGGGACCAATGAGCAGTTCTTC
CATSRANPGTGTNEQFF
>TRBJ2-2|.|TRBD1|TRBV11-2
TGTGCCAGCAGCTTTGTGGGACAGGGGGCTATCGGGGAGCTGTTTTTT
CASSFVGQGAIGELFF
>TRBJ1-3|.|TRBD1|TRBV24-1
TGTGCCACCGGGACAGGGGGCTCGGACACCATATATTTT
CATGTGGSDTIYF
>TRBJ2-7|.|TRBD1|TRBV30
TGTGCCTGGTCGGACAGGGTGGGCGAGCAGTACTTC
CAWSDRVGEQYF
>TRBJ1-1|.|TRBD1|TRBV6-1
TGTGCCAGCAGCCTCAGACAGGGGAGGAACACTGAAGCTTTCTTT
CASSLRQGRNTEAFF
>TRBJ1-1|.|TRBD1|TRBV6-2/TRBV6-3
TGTGCCAGCAGCTGGACAGGGTCCGTGGGAGCTTTCTTT
CASSWTGSVGAFF
>TRBJ1-6|.|.|TRBV5-1
TGCGCCAGCAGCTTGGGAGGAGCTGATAATTCACCCCTCCACTTT
CASSLGGADNSPLHF
>TRBJ1-2|.|.|TRBV18
TGTGCCAGCTCACCATCTTCGACAGGTTCTTATGGCTACACCTTC
CASSPSSTGSYGYTF
>TRBJ1-2|.|.|TRBV5-6
TGTGCCAGCAGCTTGGACCAGTATTCTAACTATGGCTACACCTTC
CASSLDQYSNYGYTF
>TRBJ2-7|.|.|TRBV7-2
TGTGCCAGCAGCTTAGAAGTGTACGGGAGTTCCCCCCGCGAGCAGTACTTC
CASSLEVYGSSPREQYF
>TRBJ2-6|.|TRBD2|TRBV28
TGTGCCAGCAGGGAACTAGCGTCTGGGGCCAACGTCCTGACTTTC
CASRELASGANVLTF
>TRBJ2-7|few|.|TRBV2
TGTGCCAGCACAGGTTCAGGCCAACGGCAGTACTTC
CASTGSGQRQYF
>TRBJ2-1|.|TRBD2|TRBV6-5
TGTGCCAGCAGTTCCCACCGGGGGGTGGGTCACAATGAGCAGTTCTTC
CASSSHRGVGHNEQFF
>TRBJ1-5|.|TRBD1|TRBV7-9
TGTGCCAGCAGCTTCGGACAGGGAGGACAGCCCCAGCATTTT
CASSFGQGGQPQHF
>TRBJ1-2|few|.|TRBV9
TGTGCCAGCAGCCCCCTCGGCGCGGCTGCTAACTATGGCTACACCTTC
CASSPLGAAANYGYTF
>TRBJ1-3|.|.|TRBV5-1
TGCGCCAGCAGCTTGGTGCCCGGGGCTGGAAACACCATATATTTT
CASSLVPGAGNTIYF
>TRBJ2-1|.|TRBD2|TRBV10-3
TGTGCCACTACCATTGCGGGAGCTCCCAATGAGCAGTTCTTC
CATTIAGAPNEQFF
>TRBJ1-1|.|.|TRBV5-1
TGCGCCAGCAGCTCCCTAGGAGGGGCAACTGAAGCTTTCTTT
CASSSLGGATEAFF
>TRBJ1-2|.|TRBD1|TRBV18
TGTGCCAGCTCGCAGGACAGGGACTATGGCTACACCTTC
CASSQDRDYGYTF
>TRBJ2-3|.|.|TRBV18
TGTGCCAGCTCACCACCCGCGAATGGGGGAGGAGATACGCAGTATTTT
CASSPPANGGGDTQYF
>TRBJ1-1|.|TRBD1|TRBV6-4
TGTGCCAGATACAGGGGGCTCGGGGTTTGCACTGAAGCTTTCTTT
CARYRGLGVCTEAFF
>TRBJ2-7|.|.|TRBV7-2
TGTGCCAGCAGCTTAGGGCCTGACGAGGTGCAGTACTTC
CASSLGPDEVQYF
>TRBJ2-1|.|TRBD2|TRBV7-8
TGTGCCAGCAATTCAGCGGGAGAACTTCGGCGCAATGAGCAGTTCTTC
CASNSAGELRRNEQFF
>TRBJ2-1|.|TRBD1|TRBV7-3
TGTGCCAGCAGCTTAACGGGACAGGGTCACAATGAGCAGTTCTTC
CASSLTGQGHNEQFF
>TRBJ2-7|.|TRBD1|TRBV7-9
TGTGCCAGCAGCCCTGCACCAGGGACAGTCTACGAGCAGTACTTC
CASSPAPGTVYEQYF
>TRBJ1-3|once|TRBD1|TRBV5-1
TGCGCCAGCAGCTTCGGACAGGGAGACACCATATATTTT
CASSFGQGDTIYF
>TRBJ1-4|.|TRBD1|TRBV5-1
TGCGCCAGCAGCTCCGGGACAGCTGCAACTAATGAAAAACTGTTTTTT
CASSSGTAATNEKLFF
>TRBJ2-7|.|TRBD2|TRBV5-4
TGTGCCAGCAGCTTGGGACTAGCGGGAGGGCCATACGAGCAGTACTTC
CASSLGLAGGPYEQYF
>TRBJ1-2|.|TRBD1|TRBV6-5
TGTGCCAGCAATTTTGACAGGGTTAACTATGGCTACACCTTC
CASNFDRVNYGYTF
>TRBJ2-1|.|.|TRBV9
TGTGCCAGCAGCGTAGCAGGATTGGTGGGGCACAATGAGCAGTTCTTC
CASSVAGLVGHNEQFF
>TRBJ1-2|.|.|TRBV6-5
TGTGCCAGCAGTTACAACGTACAGGGAGGCTACACCTTC
CASSYNVQGGYTF
>TRBJ2-2|.|.|TRBV27
TGTGCCAGCAGTTCTTTCACAGGGAAGAACGGGGAGCTGTTTTTT
CASSSFTGKNGELFF
>TRBJ1-1|.|.|TRBV10-3
TGTGCCATCAGCATAGACAAGACCCTGGGCACTGAAGCTTTCTTT
CAISIDKTLGTEAFF
>TRBJ2-1|.|TRBD1|TRBV30
TGTGCCTGGAGTGTGCTGGGGACAGACTACAATGAGCAGTTCTTC
CAWSVLGTDYNEQFF
>TRBJ1-5|.|.|TRBV6-2/TRBV6-3
TGTGCCAGCAGTCAGTCCATCCATAGCAATCAGCCCCAGCATTTT
CASSQSIHSNQPQHF